Described below is a single TCR beta chain sequence and its context. The antigen remains unidentified. The sample is drawn from a study of T cells after posttransplantation cyclophosphamide. Regarding the study as a whole: Later post-transplant blood repertoires were often dominated by donor CD8+ memory clones. TRB overlap between skin or GI tissue T cells and blood was limited. Recipient CMV seropositivity and CMV reactivation strongly tracked TRB clonality.

The table came from immunoSEQ multiplex PCR; TCRdb's copy has only in-frame clones and leaves some out. This sample has 15,000 to 19,000 clones, with 80% to 85% found just once. Per the germline V gene, CDR1 is SGHTA and CDR2 is FQGNSA. The CDR3 length is 15 residues. After removal of 5 bases from V and 5 bases from J, the junction contained 6 bases not matched to a gene. Controls had myeloablative marrow grafts with methotrexate and calcineurin inhibitor, sampled at 1 year. V is TRBV7-2 and J is TRBJ1-6; 7 bases align to TRBD1. The sample consisted of PBMCs, taken roughly 57 weeks after allogeneic stem cell transplant with calcineurin inhibitor and methotrexate. The receptor was isolated from a male patient in his late teens or twenties who received an allogeneic stem cell transplant from a related donor, was CMV-positive, and had no GVHD. Some T cells may possibly be graft donor cells. CDR3 sequence: CASSPTGTNNSPLHF. CDR3 coding DNA: TGTGCCAGCAGCCCGACAGGGACCAATAATTCACCCCTCCACTTT.